This passage covers 20 T cell receptor beta chains from one sample sequenced in a study of OX40 agonist ivuxolimab in advanced cancers. Library construction relied on the immunoSEQ multiplex PCR assay. TCRdb limited this immuneACCESS table to in-frame rearrangements with V and J called. A share of clones is missing; checked studies link under half to unresolved V genes, and the rest is unexplained. This sample has 50,000 to 70,000 clones in its table, and roughly 84% of those were observed once. The ten largest clones add up to about 0.65% of the sample. This sample comprised CD4+ or CD8+ T cells sorted from blood, obtained in a trial of the OX40 agonist ivuxolimab. The receptors here all came from an adult with an advanced solid tumor such as melanoma, head and neck, liver or kidney cancer.

In its sample, this clone was seen once. The chain couples TRBV2 to TRBJ2-6; 7 positions match TRBD1. There are 17 residues in the CDR3. Trimming cost V 6 bases and J 3 bases; bases outside gene matches: 11. CDR1 is SNHLY and CDR2 is FYNNEI in the germline V gene. This CDR3 reads CASSKGSTGDGANVLTF. CDR3 in DNA: TGTGCCAGCAGCAAAGGGTCTACAGGGGATGGGGCCAACGTCCTGACTTTC.

In its sample, this clone was seen a few times. The V gene is TRBV29-1, the J gene TRBJ2-1; unclear D gene. CDR1 and CDR2 (germline): SQVTM, ANQGSEA. The CDR3 totals 11 residues. V was shortened by 6 bases and J by 5 bases, with 8 bases between the two germline ends. CDR3 bases: TGCAGCGTCCAGCGACACAATGAGCAGTTCTTC. Translation: CSVQRHNEQFF.

The chain couples TRBV19 to TRBJ1-2; D is unclear. The CDR3 extends over 14 amino acids. Germline CDR1 is LNHDA and CDR2 is SQIVND (reference sequence). V shed 4 bases and J shed 4 bases, with 13 bases lying between them. The CDR3 DNA reads TGTGCCAGTAGTACCCAAGAGGGAGGCTATGGCTACACCTTC. Residues: CASSTQEGGYGYTF.

The chain links TRBV28 to TRBJ2-4; weak D call: TRBD1 (6 bases). The germline V and J ends were trimmed by 9 bases and 0 bases, with 15 bases remaining between them. Germline V lookup: CDR1 MDHEN, CDR2 SYDVKM. The length of the CDR3 is 15 residues. CDR3 in amino acids: CASRDGQLAKNIQYF. The DNA for the CDR3 is TGTGCCAGTCGGGATGGACAGCTAGCCAAAAACATTCAGTACTTC.

The rearrangement links TRBV11-2 to TRBJ1-1; D is perhaps TRBD1 (6 bases). The V and J ends lost 5 bases and 0 bases respectively, with 7 bases between them. Germline assignment: CDR1 SGHAT and CDR2 FQNNGV. The CDR3 runs 13 residues. CDR3 in DNA: TGTGCCAGCAGCAGGGGGGTGAACACTGAAGCTTTCTTT. Encoded protein: CASSRGVNTEAFF. The full variable domain, with the rest looked up from reference TRBV11-2 and TRBJ1-1, is EAGVAQSPRYKIIEKRQSVAFWCNPISGHATLYWYQQILGQGPKLLIQFQNNGVVDDSQLPKDRFSAERLKGVDSTLKIQPAKLEDSAVYLCASSRGVNTEAFFGQGTRLTVV.

The chain recombines TRBV7-2 with TRBJ2-7; D is ambiguous. The CDR3 loop spans 12 amino acids. The V end was cut by 5 bases, the J end by 0 bases, with 5 bases between. CDR1 and CDR2 from the germline V gene are SGHTA and FQGNSA. CDR3 region: CASSPSSYEQYF. The CDR3 DNA sequence: TGTGCCAGCAGCCCAAGCTCCTACGAGCAGTACTTC.

This clone appeared a single time. The genes are TRBV28 and TRBJ2-2, with D possibly called TRBD1 or TRBD2 (5 bases each). Trimming stripped 10 bases from V and 7 bases from J, with 22 bases between. This CDR3 has 15 residues. Germline V CDR1 and CDR2: MDHEN, SYDVKM. CDR3 DNA sequence: TGTGCCATCTCTATCCGAGGGGAGTGGAGCGGGGAGCTGTTTTTT. Translated: CAISIRGEWSGELFF.

The rearrangement links TRBV19 to TRBJ1-3; the D gene is possibly TRBD1 (6 bases). Trimming took off 6 bases at V and 0 bases at J, with 12 bases between the two ends. This CDR3 is 15 amino acids long. Germline CDR1 and CDR2: LNHDA and SQIVND (reference sequence). This CDR3 is CASRAGESSGNTIYF. The CDR3 DNA is TGTGCCAGTAGGGCAGGGGAGAGCTCTGGAAACACCATATATTTT.

The chain combines TRBV7-2 with TRBJ2-5, with 8 bases that match TRBD2. There are 16 residues in the CDR3. The germline V gene encodes CDR1 SGHTA and CDR2 FQGNSA. V shed 1 base and J 3 bases; nucleotides not matched to a gene: 7. Here the CDR3 DNA reads TGTGCCAGCAGCTTAGTCGGGGGGGCAATGGAAGAGACCCAGTACTTC. It yields the protein CASSLVGGAMEETQYF.

V gene TRBV2 combines with J gene TRBJ1-2; D gene uncertain. This CDR3 is built from 15 residues. In germline, CDR1 is SNHLY, CDR2 FYNNEI. The V and J ends lost 1 base and 5 bases respectively, with 14 bases between them. CDR3 protein: CASSEVTVGGYGYTF. Here the CDR3 DNA reads TGTGCCAGCAGTGAAGTTACAGTCGGTGGTTATGGCTACACCTTC.

This rearrangement joins TRBV2 to TRBJ1-1; possible D gene TRBD1, 5 bases. Trimming pared 6 bases from V and 11 bases from J, leaving 19 bases between. The CDR3 totals 13 residues. The V gene's germline CDR1 is SNHLY and CDR2 FYNNEI. The CDR3 here is CASRRDVEVEAFF. CDR3 coding DNA: TGTGCCAGCAGGCGGGACGTAGAAGTGGAGGCTTTCTTT.

This chain joins TRBV2 and TRBJ2-5; no clear D. This CDR3 spans 15 amino acids. Germline CDR1 reads SNHLY; CDR2 reads FYNNEI. V was trimmed by 5 bases and J by 2 bases, leaving 15 bases between them. The CDR3 nucleotides read TGTGCCAGCAGTCCCCAGACTTTCGGGCAAGAGACCCAGTACTTC. Amino acids: CASSPQTFGQETQYF.

The chain employs TRBV5-4 and TRBJ1-6, with 7 bases fitting TRBD1. The CDR3 is made up of 15 amino acids. The V and J ends lost 5 bases and 7 bases, in that order; junction bases with no gene match: 9. Germline assignment: CDR1 SGHNT and CDR2 YYREEE (reference sequence). CDR3 nucleotide sequence: TGTGCCAGCAGGTTCGACAGGGTGGGAAATTCACCCCTCCACTTT. This sequence encodes CASRFDRVGNSPLHF.

This chain connects TRBV29-1 to TRBJ2-1; D unresolved. In germline, CDR1 is SQVTM, CDR2 ANQGSEA. The V gene lost 4 bases and the J gene lost 10 bases, with 11 bases spanning the gap. CDR3 length equals 11 residues. The CDR3, as DNA: TGCAGCGTTGCCCCCCAGTGGGAGCAGTTCTTC. Translation gives CSVAPQWEQFF.

The chain uses TRBV4-1 and TRBJ2-7; 7 bases align to TRBD2. V lost 4 bases, J lost 3 bases, and 9 bases stayed unmatched. CDR1 and CDR2 from the germline V gene are MGHRA and YSYEKL. The CDR3 totals 15 residues. The CDR3 DNA follows: TGCGCCAGCAGCCCGAGGTGGGGGGGGAGCTACGAGCAGTACTTC. Translated: CASSPRWGGSYEQYF.

The rearrangement joins TRBV2 to TRBJ1-5; D is unclear. The CDR3 consists of 14 residues. CDR1 SNHLY and CDR2 FYNNEI come from the germline V gene. With 4 bases removed from V and 6 bases from J, the gap between germline ends came to 13 bases. The CDR3 DNA sequence: TGTGCCAGCAGTGGTCGCAGGTATGGTCAGCCCCAGCATTTT. It translates to CASSGRRYGQPQHF.

For the CDR3, the DNA is TGCAGCGTTATACAGGGGGCAGGCTACAATGAGCAGTTCTTC. Translated, it gives CSVIQGAGYNEQFF. The rearrangement joins TRBV29-1 to TRBJ2-1, with 9 positions matching TRBD1. The CDR3 extends over 14 amino acids. Germline trimming cut 5 bases from V and 3 bases from J; bases unmatched to any gene: 5. Germline V gives CDR1 SQVTM, CDR2 ANQGSEA.

This chain links TRBV6-5 with TRBJ2-7, with 7 bases aligning to TRBD1. The germline CDR1 and CDR2 sequences are MNHEY and SVGAGI. The V segment lost 6 bases and the J segment 4 bases; nucleotides outside the gene matches: 9. This CDR3 is built from 14 residues. CDR3 protein: CASRSRDRDYEQYF. The CDR3 DNA reads TGTGCCAGCAGAAGCCGGGACAGAGATTACGAGCAGTACTTC.

The chain joins TRBV5-1 to TRBJ2-1, with TRBD2 matching 11 bases. CDR3 length: 16 amino acids. J was trimmed by 4 bases and V by 4 bases; bases with no gene match: 7. Germline assignment: CDR1 SGHRS and CDR2 YFSETQ. The CDR3 nucleotides are TGCGCCAGCAGCCCTAATAGCGGGGGGGCTTACAATGAGCAGTTCTTC. Its translation is CASSPNSGGAYNEQFF.

The chain joins TRBV19 to TRBJ1-2; 9 bases line up with TRBD1. Trimming took 5 bases from V and 4 from J; bases not matched to a gene: 5. The CDR3 sequence is 14 residues long. Germline lookup yields CDR1 LNHDA and CDR2 SQIVND (reference sequence). As DNA, the CDR3 is TGTGCCAGTAGTCCGGGACAGGGCCTCTATGGCTACACCTTC. Amino acids: CASSPGQGLYGYTF. The variable domain in full, completed from reference TRBV19 and TRBJ1-2, reads DGGITQSPKYLFRKEGQNVTLSCEQNLNHDAMYWYRQDPGQGLRLIYYSQIVNDFQKGDIAEGYSVSREKKESFPLTVTSAQKNPTAFYLCASSPGQGLYGYTFGSGTRLTVV.